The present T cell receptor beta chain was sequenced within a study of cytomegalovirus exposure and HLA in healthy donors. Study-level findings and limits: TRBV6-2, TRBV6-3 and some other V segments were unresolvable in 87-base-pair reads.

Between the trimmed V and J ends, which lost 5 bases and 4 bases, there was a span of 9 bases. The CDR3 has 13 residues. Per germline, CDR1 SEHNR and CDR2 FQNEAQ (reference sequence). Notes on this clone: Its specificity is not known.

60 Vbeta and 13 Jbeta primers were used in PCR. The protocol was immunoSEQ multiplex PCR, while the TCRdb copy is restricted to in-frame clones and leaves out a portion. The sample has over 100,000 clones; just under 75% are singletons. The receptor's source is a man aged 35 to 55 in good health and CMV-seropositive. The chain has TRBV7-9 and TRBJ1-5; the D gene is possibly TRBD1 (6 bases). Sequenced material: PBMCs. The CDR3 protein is CASSVQGNQPQHF. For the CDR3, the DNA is TGTGCCAGCAGCGTACAGGGAAATCAGCCCCAGCATTTT.